This T cell receptor beta chain was identified in a study of vaccination effects on CD4 cells after COVID-19. Subsequent to a culture period of 10 to 11 days, CD4+ T cells were isolated. Participants received two doses of either the BNT162b2 or mRNA-1273 vaccine. No vaccinee had earlier SARS-CoV-2 infection, and nucleocapsid antibodies were negative. This CDR3 spans 13 amino acids. Trimming pared 6 bases from V and 9 bases from J, leaving 18 bases between. The germline CDR1 and CDR2 sequences are MNHEY and SVGEGT. General study results and limits: Healthy vaccinees' vaccine-induced clones included only 1 of 255 that recognized common cold coronaviruses.

Libraries were prepared by immunoSEQ multiplex PCR; TCRdb keeps only in-frame clonotypes and omits some of them. This table has under 70,000 clones, 74% appearing once. As for this clone: Antigen unknown.

The receptor's source is a human donor who received a COVID-19 vaccine. The V and J genes are TRBV6-2 or TRBV6-3 and TRBJ2-7; D is possibly TRBD1 or TRBD2 (5 bases each). Sequencing was performed on CD4+ T cells from PBMCs cultured without peptide, taken after COVID-19 vaccination. In DNA, the CDR3 is TGTGCCAGCAGCACCGGGACGAATACTCGGCAGTACGTC. Residues: CASSTGTNTRQYV.